This T cell receptor (beta chain) was recorded in a study of OX40 agonist ivuxolimab in advanced cancers. Overall study: Of mixed ages from about 20 to 90 and averaging around 60 years, the group was roughly 83% male. Study-wide results and limits: CD8+ T cells (on average) carried more expanded clones than CD4+ T cells.

Of note for this clone: Antigen specificity is unknown.

Measured with immunoSEQ multiplex PCR; TCRdb has only the in-frame clones, and not every one. This sample yields about 64,000 clones, of which 80% to 95% are seen a single time; roughly 0.45% belongs to the top ten. The germline V gene encodes CDR1 LNHDA and CDR2 SQIVND (reference sequence). The CDR3 runs 17 residues. Germline trimming cut 3 bases from V and 6 bases from J; bases unmatched to any gene: 10. This specimen consisted of CD4+ or CD8+ T cells sorted from blood, obtained in a trial of the OX40 agonist ivuxolimab. This TCR derives from an adult with an advanced solid tumor such as melanoma, head and neck, liver or kidney cancer. The chain uses TRBV19 and TRBJ2-3, with TRBD2 matching 12 bases. CDR3 residues: CASSIPFLAGGSDTQYF. The CDR3 DNA sequence: TGTGCCAGTAGTATCCCCTTCCTAGCGGGAGGGTCGGATACGCAGTATTTT.